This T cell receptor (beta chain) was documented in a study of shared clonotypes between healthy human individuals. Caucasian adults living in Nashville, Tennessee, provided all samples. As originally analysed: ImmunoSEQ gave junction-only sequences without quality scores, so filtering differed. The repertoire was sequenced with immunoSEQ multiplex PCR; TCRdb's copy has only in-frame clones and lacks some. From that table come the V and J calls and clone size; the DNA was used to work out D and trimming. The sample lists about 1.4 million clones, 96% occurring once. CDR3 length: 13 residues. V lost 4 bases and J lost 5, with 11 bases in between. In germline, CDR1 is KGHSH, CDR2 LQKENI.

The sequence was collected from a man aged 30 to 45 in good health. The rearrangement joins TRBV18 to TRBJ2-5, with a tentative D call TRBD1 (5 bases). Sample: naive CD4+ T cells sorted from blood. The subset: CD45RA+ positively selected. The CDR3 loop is CASSRGRVETQYF. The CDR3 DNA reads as TGTGCCAGCTCACGCGGCAGGGTTGAGACCCAGTACTTC.